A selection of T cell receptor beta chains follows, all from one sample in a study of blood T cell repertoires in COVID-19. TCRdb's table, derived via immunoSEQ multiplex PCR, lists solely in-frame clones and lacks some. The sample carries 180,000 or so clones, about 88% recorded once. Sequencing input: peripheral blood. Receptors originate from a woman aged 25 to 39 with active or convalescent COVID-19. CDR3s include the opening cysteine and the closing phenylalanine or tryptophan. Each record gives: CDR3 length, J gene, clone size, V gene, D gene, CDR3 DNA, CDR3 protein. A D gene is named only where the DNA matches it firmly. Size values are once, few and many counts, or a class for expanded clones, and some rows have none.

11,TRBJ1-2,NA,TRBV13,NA,TGTGCCAGCAGCTTAGAGGGGCGCATCACCTTC,CASSLEGRITF
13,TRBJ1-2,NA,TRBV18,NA,TGTGCCAGCTCACGGGACACCGACTATGGCTACACCTTC,CASSRDTDYGYTF
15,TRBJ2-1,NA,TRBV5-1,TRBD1,TGCGCCAGCAGCAAAACAGGGGGCGAGGACAATGAGCAGTTCTTC,CASSKTGGEDNEQFF
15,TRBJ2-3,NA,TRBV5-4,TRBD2,TGTGCCAGCAGGTCAACTAGCGGCGGCACAGATACGCAGTATTTT,CASRSTSGGTDTQYF
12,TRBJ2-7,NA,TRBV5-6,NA,TGTGCCAGCAGCTTTAGTCGGTACGAGCAGTACTTC,CASSFSRYEQYF
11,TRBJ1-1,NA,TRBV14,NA,TGTGCCAGCAGCCCGGGACATGGGGCTTTCTTT,CASSPGHGAFF
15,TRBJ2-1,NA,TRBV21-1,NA,TGTGCCAGCATCCTAGGACAGGGAACTTACAATGAGCAGTTCTTC,CASILGQGTYNEQFF
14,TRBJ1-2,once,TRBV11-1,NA,TGTGCCAGCAGCTACAGGGCGTTATCGGATGGCTACACCTTC,CASSYRALSDGYTF
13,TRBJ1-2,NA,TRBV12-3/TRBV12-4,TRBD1,TGTGCCAGCAGTCTCGGGACAGCCTCTGGCTACACCTTC,CASSLGTASGYTF
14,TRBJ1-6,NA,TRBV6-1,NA,TGTGCCAGCAGTGAAGCCTTAGAGGGACAACTTCTCCACTTT,CASSEALEGQLLHF
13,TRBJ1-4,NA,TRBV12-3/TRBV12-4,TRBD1,TGTGCCAGTGACAGGGGGAGAGGTGAAAAACTGTTTTTT,CASDRGRGEKLFF
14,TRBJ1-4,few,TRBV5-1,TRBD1,TGCGCCAGCAGCTCCGGGACAGGGGATGAAAAACTGTTTTTT,CASSSGTGDEKLFF
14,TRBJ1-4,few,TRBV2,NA,TGTGCCAGCAGTGAGGAGGCCCTAAATGAAAAACTGTTTTTT,CASSEEALNEKLFF
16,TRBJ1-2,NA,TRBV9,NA,TGTGCCAGCAGCGTAGAGGTGGCAGGGCGCGACTATGGCTACACCTTC,CASSVEVAGRDYGYTF
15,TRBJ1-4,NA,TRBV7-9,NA,TGTGCCAGCAGCCTGACGGGTTCAACTAATGAAAAACTGTTTTTT,CASSLTGSTNEKLFF
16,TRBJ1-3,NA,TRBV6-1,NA,TGTGCCAGCAGTGTAATCTTCGTGGAGTCTGGAAACACCATATATTTT,CASSVIFVESGNTIYF
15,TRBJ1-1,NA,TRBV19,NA,TGTGCCAGTAGTTGGACAGAGGGTGGGAACGCTGAAGCTTTCTTT,CASSWTEGGNAEAFF
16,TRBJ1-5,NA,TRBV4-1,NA,TGCGCCAGCAGCCCTACCGATGGGAGGGATGATCAGCCCCAGCATTTT,CASSPTDGRDDQPQHF
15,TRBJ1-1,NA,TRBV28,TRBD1,TGTGCCAGCAGTTCCCCAGGGACAGGACGGACTGAAGCTTTCTTT,CASSSPGTGRTEAFF
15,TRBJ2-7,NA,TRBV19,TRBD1,TGTGCCAGTAGCCACGGGACAGGGGGACCCTACGAGCAGTACTTC,CASSHGTGGPYEQYF